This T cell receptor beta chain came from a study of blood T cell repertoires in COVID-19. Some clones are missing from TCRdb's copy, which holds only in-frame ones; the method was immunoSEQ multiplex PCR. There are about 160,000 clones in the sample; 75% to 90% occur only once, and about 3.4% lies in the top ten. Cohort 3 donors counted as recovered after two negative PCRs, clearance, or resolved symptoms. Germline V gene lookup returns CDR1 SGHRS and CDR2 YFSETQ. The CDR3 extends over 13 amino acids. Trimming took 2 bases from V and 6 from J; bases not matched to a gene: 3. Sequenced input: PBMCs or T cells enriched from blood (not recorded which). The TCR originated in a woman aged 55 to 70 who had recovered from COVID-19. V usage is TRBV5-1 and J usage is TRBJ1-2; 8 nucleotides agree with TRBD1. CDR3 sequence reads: CASSFQTGDGYTF. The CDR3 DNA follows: TGCGCCAGCAGCTTCCAGACAGGGGATGGCTACACCTTC.